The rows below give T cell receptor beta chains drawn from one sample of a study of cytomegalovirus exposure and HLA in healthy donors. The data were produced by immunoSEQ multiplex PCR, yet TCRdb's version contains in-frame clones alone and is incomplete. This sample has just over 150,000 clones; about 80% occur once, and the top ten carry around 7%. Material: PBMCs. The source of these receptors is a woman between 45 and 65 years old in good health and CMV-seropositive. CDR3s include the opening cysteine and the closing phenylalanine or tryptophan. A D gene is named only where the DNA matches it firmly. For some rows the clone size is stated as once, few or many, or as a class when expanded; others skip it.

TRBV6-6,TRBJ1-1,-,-,TGTGCCAGCAGTTACGGGCAGGGGACCACTGAAGCTTTCTTT,CASSYGQGTTEAFF
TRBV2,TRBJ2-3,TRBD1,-,TGTGCCAGCCTCCGGGACAGGGGCACAGATACGCAGTATTTT,CASLRDRGTDTQYF
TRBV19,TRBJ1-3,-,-,TGTGCCAGTACCTGGAGCTCTGGAAACACCATATATTTT,CASTWSSGNTIYF
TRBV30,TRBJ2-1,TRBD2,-,TGTGCCTGGAGTGTAAGGACTAGCCGATGGAATGAGCAGTTCTTC,CAWSVRTSRWNEQFF
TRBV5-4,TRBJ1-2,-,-,TGTGCCAGCATCCCGACAGGCCGGTATGGCTACACCTTC,CASIPTGRYGYTF
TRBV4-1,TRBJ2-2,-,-,TGCGCCAGCAGCCAAGGAATAGAGACCGGGGAGCTGTTTTTT,CASSQGIETGELFF
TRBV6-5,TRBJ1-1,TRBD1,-,TGTGCCAGCAGTACCCGGACAGGGGGAAACACTGAAGCTTTCTTT,CASSTRTGGNTEAFF
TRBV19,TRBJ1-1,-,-,TGTGCCAGTAGTTCGGGGAGGGAATCGACTGAAGCTTTCTTT,CASSSGRESTEAFF
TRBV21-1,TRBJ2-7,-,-,TGTGCCAGCGGAGTGACAGGGACCTACGAGCAGTACTTC,CASGVTGTYEQYF
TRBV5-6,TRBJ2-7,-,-,TGTGCCAGCAGCTTGAGAGAGGCCAGAAGAAGGCAGTACTTC,CASSLREARRRQYF
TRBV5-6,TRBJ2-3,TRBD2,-,TGTGCCAGCAGCTCACTAGCGTGGGGCCCCGATACGCAGTATTTT,CASSSLAWGPDTQYF
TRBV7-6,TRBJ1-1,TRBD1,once,TGTGCCAGCAGCCAGGGGGCTTCGGGCATAACTGTTGCTTTCTTT,CASSQGASGITVAFF
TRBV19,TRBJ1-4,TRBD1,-,TGTGCCAGTAGTTCCCGGACAGGTCGGAATGAAAAACTGTTTTTT,CASSSRTGRNEKLFF
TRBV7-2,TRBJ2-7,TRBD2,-,TGTGCCAGCAGCTTAGGGGGGGGAAGAACCTACGAGCAGTACTTC,CASSLGGGRTYEQYF
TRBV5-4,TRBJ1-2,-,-,TGTGCCAGCAGCTTGAACCATGCGTGGCAGGGGAATGGCTACACCTTC,CASSLNHAWQGNGYTF
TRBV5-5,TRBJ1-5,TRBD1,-,TGTGCCAGCAGCCCGCGGGACAGGTTCAATCAGCCCCAGCATTTT,CASSPRDRFNQPQHF
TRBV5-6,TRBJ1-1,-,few,TGTGCCAGCAGCGCCGGGACATTCACTGAAGCTTTCTTT,CASSAGTFTEAFF
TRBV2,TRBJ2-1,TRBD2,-,TGTGCCAGCAGGGGGAGGGCCCGCTCCTACAATGAGCAGTTCTTC,CASRGRARSYNEQFF
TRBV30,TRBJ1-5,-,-,TGTGCCTGGAGTGGAGGCTATAGCAATCAGCCCCAGCATTTT,CAWSGGYSNQPQHF
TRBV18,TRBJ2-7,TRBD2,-,TGTGCCAGCTCACCACGCGGGGGGGCCTACGAGCAGTACTTC,CASSPRGGAYEQYF
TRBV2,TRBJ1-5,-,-,TGTGCCAGCAGTGTAGGGGGCAATCAGCCCCAGCATTTT,CASSVGGNQPQHF
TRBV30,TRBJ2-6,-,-,TGTGCCTGGACCTTTGAGGGCTCTGGGGCCAACGTCCTGACTTTC,CAWTFEGSGANVLTF
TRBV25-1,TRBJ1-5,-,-,TGTGCCAGCAGTGAAGCGGGGGTCGGGAATCAGCCCCAGCATTTT,CASSEAGVGNQPQHF
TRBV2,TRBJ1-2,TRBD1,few,TGTGCCAGCAGTGGGGACAGGGGAGATGGCTACACCTTC,CASSGDRGDGYTF
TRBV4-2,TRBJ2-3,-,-,TGTGCCAGCAGCCAAGATAGGGGAACAGATACGCAGTATTTT,CASSQDRGTDTQYF
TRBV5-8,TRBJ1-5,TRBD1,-,TGTGCCAGCAGCTTTGGGGAGGGACAGGGGATAACCTCTAGCAATCAGCCCCAGCATTTT,CASSFGEGQGITSSNQPQHF
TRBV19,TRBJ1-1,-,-,TGTGCCAGTAGTACCTCTGGCGGGGGGCGCACTGAAGCTTTCTTT,CASSTSGGGRTEAFF
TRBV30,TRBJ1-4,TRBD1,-,TGTGCCTGGAGTGATTTGACAGGGGGTGAAAAACTGTTTTTT,CAWSDLTGGEKLFF
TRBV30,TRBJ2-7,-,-,TGTGCCTGGAGTTACACGATCCGACAGGTTCCCGAGCAGTACTTC,CAWSYTIRQVPEQYF
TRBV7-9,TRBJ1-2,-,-,TGTGCCAGCAGCTCGACAGTAGATGGCTACACCTTC,CASSSTVDGYTF
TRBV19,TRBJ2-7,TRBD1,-,TGTGCCACCAAGGCCGGGACAGGGATCAACGAGCAGTACTTC,CATKAGTGINEQYF
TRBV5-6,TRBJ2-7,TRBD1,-,TGTGCCAGCAGCGCCGGGACAGGGCCCTACGAGCAGTACTTC,CASSAGTGPYEQYF
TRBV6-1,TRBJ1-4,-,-,TGTGCCAGCAGTGAGGCCGCTGGTGGCAATGAAAAACTGTTTTTT,CASSEAAGGNEKLFF
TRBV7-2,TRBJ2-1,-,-,TGTGCCAGCAGCTTAGGAATGGGCCGGTTCAATGAGCAGTTCTTC,CASSLGMGRFNEQFF
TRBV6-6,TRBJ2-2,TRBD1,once,TGTGCCAGCAGACAGGACAGGGGGCAAACCGGGGAGCTGTTTTTT,CASRQDRGQTGELFF
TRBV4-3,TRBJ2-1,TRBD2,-,TGCGCCAGCAGCTATAGCGGGGGGGCCGGGAATGAGCAGTTCTTC,CASSYSGGAGNEQFF
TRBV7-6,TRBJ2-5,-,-,TGTGCCAGCAGCTCCACGAAGTCGCAGGGCCCACAGTACTTC,CASSSTKSQGPQYF
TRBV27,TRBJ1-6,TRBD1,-,TGTGCCAGCAGTTCCCCACAGGGGGGTTCACCCCTCCACTTT,CASSSPQGGSPLHF
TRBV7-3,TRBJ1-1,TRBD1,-,TGTGCCAGCAGCTTACCCCTCGGCAGGGGGAGGACTGAAGCTTTCTTT,CASSLPLGRGRTEAFF
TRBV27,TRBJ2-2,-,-,TGTGCCAGCAGTTTTGGTGAAGGACTCACCGGGGAGCTGTTTTTT,CASSFGEGLTGELFF
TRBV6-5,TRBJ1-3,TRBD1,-,TGTGCCAGCAGTTACGTCCCAACAGGGGGCCAAAACACCATATATTTT,CASSYVPTGGQNTIYF
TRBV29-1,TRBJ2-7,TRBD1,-,TGCAGCGTTATTAGCAGGGGGCTGTACGAGCAGTACTTC,CSVISRGLYEQYF